This T cell receptor (beta chain) is from a study of CD8+ T cells in alopecia areata. About the research overall: Treatment of the treated patients consisted of oral tofacitinib, 5 to 10 mg twice daily. The investigators scored severity in treated patients by the percentage of affected scalp area. Study results and limitations: Clonality exceeded that of normal scalp in lesional scalp, most notably in alopecia totalis/universalis.

V was pared by 3 bases and J by 2 bases, with 14 bases between. CDR1 and CDR2 from the germline V gene are SQVTM and ANQGSEA. The CDR3 consists of 15 residues. Following RNA extraction, reverse transcription yielded cDNA that acted as the sequencing template. Profiling relied on immunoSEQ multiplex PCR, and the TCRdb table lists in-frame clones only, not all of them. The table includes 95,000 to 110,000 clones, roughly 84% detected once. About this clone: Its target is unknown.

Treatment specified: oral pan-JAK inhibitor, 5-10 mg twice daily. This TCR came from a human donor with alopecia areata. Material: CD8+ T cells sorted from blood, obtained at week 24, from a patient treated with tofacitinib. J is TRBJ2-1 and V is TRBV29-1, with D possibly matching TRBD1 (6 bases). The CDR3 nucleotides are TGCAGCGTTGATGTACAGGGAGCGGCCTACAATGAGCAGTTCTTC. As protein: CSVDVQGAAYNEQFF.